One and the same sample provided the 24 T cell receptor beta chains below, sequenced in a study of PD-L1 blockade in urothelial cancer. Time point specified: peripheral blood 6 weeks after treatment start. TCRdb's table, derived via immunoSEQ multiplex PCR, lists solely in-frame clones and lacks some. There are about 40,000 clones in the sample; approximately 86% occur only once, and roughly 24% lies in the top ten. The material sequenced was PBMCs, taken around atezolizumab (anti-PD-L1) treatment. These receptors came from a man aged 55 to 70 with urothelial cancer.

The chain employs TRBV28 and TRBJ2-7; D remains ambiguous. CDR3 length: 14 residues. V lost 3 bases and J 2 bases, leaving 11 bases between the germline ends. Per germline, CDR1 MDHEN and CDR2 SYDVKM. CDR3 coding DNA: TGTGCCAGCAGTTTCGTGAGCCGTCCCTACGAGCAGTACTTC. Translating it yields CASSFVSRPYEQYF.

The chain has TRBV5-1 and TRBJ1-6, with TRBD1 identical over 11 bases. Losses at the gene ends were 4 bases for V and 6 bases for J; bases not matched to a gene: 6. Germline CDR1 and CDR2: SGHRS and YFSETQ. The CDR3 totals 16 residues. CDR3 in DNA: TGCGCCAGCAGCGCAGGACAGGGGGCTCGTAATTCACCCCTCCACTTT. This gives the protein CASSAGQGARNSPLHF.

The chain uses TRBV7-2 and TRBJ2-1; 12 positions agree with TRBD1. The germline V gene encodes CDR1 SGHTA and CDR2 FQGNSA. After removal of 1 base from V and 7 bases from J, the junction contained 8 bases not matched to a gene. The length of the CDR3 is 17 residues. This chain's CDR3 is CASSLVRGTGGLNEQFF. In DNA, the CDR3 is TGTGCCAGCAGCTTAGTAAGGGGGACAGGGGGCCTTAATGAGCAGTTCTTC.

In this sample, this clone turned up once. V is TRBV7-8 and J is TRBJ1-2; 7 bases are shared with TRBD1. The V and J ends lost 5 bases and 5 bases, in that order; junction bases with no gene match: 14. Germline V lookup: CDR1 SGHVS, CDR2 FQNEAQ. The CDR3 has 16 residues. CDR3 DNA: TGTGCCAGCAGCGACCGTAGGGGGCAGGGGAGGTATGGCTACACCTTC. This encodes CASSDRRGQGRYGYTF.

This chain links TRBV29-1 with TRBJ2-3; D is perhaps TRBD2 (6 bases). Trimming removed 3 bases from V and 6 bases from J, with 10 bases in between. The CDR3 consists of 12 residues. Germline V gives CDR1 SQVTM, CDR2 ANQGSEA. The CDR3 here is CSVDWAGDTQYF. The CDR3 DNA reads TGCAGCGTTGACTGGGCGGGGGATACGCAGTATTTT.

This chain uses TRBV5-1 with TRBJ2-5, with 9 positions matching TRBD2. Per germline, CDR1 SGHRS and CDR2 YFSETQ. The CDR3 totals 15 residues. V was pared by 4 bases and J by 0 bases, with 4 bases of the junction left unmatched. This CDR3 is CASSQTSGNQETQYF. CDR3 nucleotides: TGCGCCAGCAGCCAGACTAGCGGCAACCAAGAGACCCAGTACTTC.

The V and J genes are TRBV2 and TRBJ1-1, with 11 bases fitting TRBD1. The CDR3 contains 15 residues. V lost 3 bases, J lost 6 bases, and 6 bases stayed unmatched. Looked up from germline, CDR1 is SNHLY and CDR2 is FYNNEI. The CDR3 coding sequence is TGTGCCAGCAGTGAGTACGGACAGGGGGCGGCTGAAGCTTTCTTT. This gives the protein CASSEYGQGAAEAFF.

The V and J genes are TRBV7-6 and TRBJ1-2; 7 bases align to TRBD1. CDR3 size: 18 residues. Trimming took 2 bases from V and 0 from J; bases not matched to a gene: 12. Germline CDR1 reads SGHVS; CDR2 reads FNYEAQ. The CDR3 sequence is CASSLSYRGAPSNYGYTF. The CDR3 nucleotides read TGTGCCAGCAGCTTATCTTACAGGGGTGCCCCCTCTAACTATGGCTACACCTTC.

The chain recombines TRBV30 with TRBJ2-5; tentatively, D is TRBD2 (6 bases). The ends were cut back, 5 bases at V and 3 bases at J, with 13 bases in the middle. Germline CDR1 reads GTSNPN; CDR2 reads SVGIG (reference sequence). The CDR3 extends over 13 amino acids. As DNA, the CDR3 is TGTGCCTGGCTCCGGAGGGGAAAAGAGACCCAGTACTTC. This encodes CAWLRRGKETQYF.

The chain joins TRBV2 to TRBJ1-1, with D uncertain. The V end lost 6 bases, the J end lost 4 bases, and 12 bases lay between the germline ends. Germline loops: CDR1 SNHLY, CDR2 FYNNEI. This CDR3 contains 13 residues. The CDR3 DNA follows: TGTGCCAGCAGCGGAAATGAGGTCACTGAAGCTTTCTTT. Protein sequence: CASSGNEVTEAFF.

By share, this clone counts as medium-sized (0.01 to 0.1%). This sequence joins TRBV30 and TRBJ1-2; TRBD1 aligns across 9 bases. V trimming: 0 bases; J trimming: 1 base; junction bases outside the gene matches: 9. Per germline, CDR1 GTSNPN and CDR2 SVGIG (reference sequence). The CDR3 contains 17 residues. In DNA form, the CDR3 reads TGTGCCTGGAGTGTATATTTCTGGGACAGGGATAACTATGGCTACACCTTC. Its translation is CAWSVYFWDRDNYGYTF.

The chain couples TRBV19 to TRBJ2-7; 7 bases map to TRBD1. The trim removed 6 bases at V and 3 bases at J, leaving 8 bases unmatched. CDR1 and CDR2 (germline): LNHDA, SQIVND (reference sequence). The CDR3 runs to 14 residues. This chain's CDR3 is CASSPTGFVYEQYF. The DNA for the CDR3 is TGTGCCAGTAGCCCGACAGGGTTTGTCTACGAGCAGTACTTC.

The chain employs TRBV6-6 and TRBJ2-1, with 8 bases aligning to TRBD2. The trim removed 6 bases at V and 5 bases at J, leaving 9 bases unmatched. This CDR3 spans 15 amino acids. CDR1 MNHNY and CDR2 SVGAGI come from the germline V gene (reference sequence). The CDR3 reads CASSPAGEGNNEQFF. The CDR3, as DNA: TGTGCCAGCAGCCCAGCGGGAGAGGGGAACAATGAGCAGTTCTTC.

This rearrangement joins TRBV7-2 to TRBJ2-5; 8 positions agree with TRBD2. Trimming took 5 bases from V and 4 from J; bases not matched to a gene: 9. Germline V gene lookup returns CDR1 SGHTA and CDR2 FQGNSA. The length of the CDR3 is 15 residues. As DNA, the CDR3 is TGTGCCAGCAGCCAGACTAGCGCTCCTTCAGAGACCCAGTACTTC. This encodes CASSQTSAPSETQYF.

The V gene is TRBV18, the J gene TRBJ1-2, with D perhaps matching TRBD1 (6 bases). The germline V gene encodes CDR1 KGHSH and CDR2 LQKENI. Trimming removed 1 base at V and 6 bases at J, with 9 bases between. This CDR3 has 13 residues. As DNA, the CDR3 is TGTGCCAGCTCACCACAAGGGGGACATGGCTACACCTTC. It translates to CASSPQGGHGYTF. Supplemented by reference TRBV18 and TRBJ1-2, the full variable domain reads NAGVMQNPRHLVRRRGQEARLRCSPMKGHSHVYWYRQLPEEGLKFMVYLQKENIIDESGMPKERFSAEFPKEGPSILRIQQVVRGDSAAYFCASSPQGGHGYTFGSGTRLTVV.

This sequence joins TRBV29-1 and TRBJ1-1, with D possibly matching TRBD1 (5 bases). The V gene lost 4 bases and the J gene lost 5 bases, with 14 bases spanning the gap. CDR1 is SQVTM, CDR2 ANQGSEA, per germline. The CDR3 length is 13 residues. The CDR3 DNA sequence: TGCAGCGTTGCGGCGGGGGGGGTAACTGAAGCTTTCTTT. Protein sequence: CSVAAGGVTEAFF.

The chain combines TRBV5-1 with TRBJ1-4, with TRBD1 matching 7 bases. Germline CDR1 SGHRS, CDR2 YFSETQ. The CDR3 is made up of 14 amino acids. With V trimmed by 5 bases and J by 3 bases, 4 bases remained unmatched. The CDR3 DNA is TGCGCCAGCAGACAGGGGACTTCTAATGAAAAACTGTTTTTT. Its protein is CASRQGTSNEKLFF.

The chain joins TRBV5-5 to TRBJ1-3; D not resolved. Looked up from germline, CDR1 is SGHKS and CDR2 is YYEKEE (reference sequence). V gave up 1 base and J gave up 1 base, with 3 bases separating them. The CDR3 length is 13 residues. The CDR3 reads CASSLYSGNTIYF. The CDR3 region has the DNA TGTGCCAGCAGCTTGTATTCTGGAAACACCATATATTTT.

The gene calls are TRBV5-1 and TRBJ1-4, with D tentatively TRBD1 (5 bases). This CDR3 has 15 residues. Germline CDR1 reads SGHRS; CDR2 reads YFSETQ. Trimming pared 1 base from V and 5 bases from J, leaving 12 bases between. This chain's CDR3 is CASSLMTAANEKLFF. The CDR3 region has the DNA TGCGCCAGCAGCTTGATGACAGCTGCGAATGAAAAACTGTTTTTT.

The V and J genes are TRBV11-3 and TRBJ2-1; 8 bases agree with TRBD2. Germline CDR1 reads SGHNT; CDR2 reads YENEEA. J lost 3 bases, V lost 4 bases, and 11 bases had no gene match. CDR3 size: 17 residues. CDR3 in amino acids: CASSSLTGLAGYNEQFF. CDR3 DNA: TGTGCCAGCAGCTCCTTGACTGGGCTAGCGGGCTACAATGAGCAGTTCTTC. Full variable domain (outside the CDR3, taken from reference TRBV11-3 and TRBJ2-1): EAGVVQSPRYKIIEKKQPVAFWCNPISGHNTLYWYLQNLGQGPELLIRYENEEAVDDSQLPKDRFSAERLKGVDSTLKIQPAELGDSAVYLCASSSLTGLAGYNEQFFGPGTRLTVL.

The V and J genes are TRBV27 and TRBJ2-5; possible D gene TRBD2, 5 bases. The germline V and J ends were trimmed by 5 bases and 9 bases, with 28 bases remaining between them. CDR1 is MNHEY and CDR2 is SMNVEV in the germline V gene (reference sequence). This CDR3 is 17 amino acids long. CDR3 in DNA: TGTGCCAGCAGTGTCAACCTCGGACCCGGCTCGGAGGTGGCCCAGTACTTC. Translated: CASSVNLGPGSEVAQYF.

This chain uses TRBV29-1 with TRBJ1-5; a possible D gene is TRBD1 (6 bases). Germline values: CDR1 SQVTM, CDR2 ANQGSEA. This CDR3 is built from 13 residues. In DNA form, the CDR3 reads TGCAGTGCATCGGACAGTCTCAATCAGCCCCAGCATTTT. This codes for CSASDSLNQPQHF.

This chain connects TRBV7-9 to TRBJ1-1; perhaps TRBD1 as D (6 bases). Germline V gene sequence: CDR1 SEHNR, CDR2 FQNEAQ (reference sequence). The V end was cut by 2 bases, the J end by 4 bases, with 11 bases between. The CDR3 loop spans 14 amino acids. The chain's CDR3 is CASSLFVRGTEAFF. In DNA form, the CDR3 reads TGTGCCAGCAGCTTATTTGTCAGGGGCACTGAAGCTTTCTTT.

The V gene is TRBV6-1, the J gene TRBJ1-1; D not certain. The germline gives CDR1 MNHNS, CDR2 SASEGT. V dropped 7 bases and J dropped 0 bases, with 12 bases sitting between them. This CDR3 is 14 amino acids long. The CDR3: CASTRGTMNTEAFF. DNA for the CDR3: TGTGCCAGCACACGGGGAACCATGAACACTGAAGCTTTCTTT.